This TCR beta chain is drawn from a study of blood T cell repertoires in COVID-19. Looking at the study overall: Italy, Spain and the United States were the sources of the convalescent and acute COVID-19 samples. T cells, B-cell-depleted T cells, or PBMCs supplied cDNA or gDNA.

Some clones are missing from TCRdb's copy, which holds only in-frame ones; the method was immunoSEQ multiplex PCR. The data contain 100,000 to 120,000 clones, roughly 85% of them seen just once; the ten biggest clones take up roughly 15%. There are 14 residues in the CDR3. The V and J ends lost 8 bases and 0 bases respectively, with 11 bases between them. The germline V gene encodes CDR1 MNHEY and CDR2 SVGAGI. The table lists this clone with a count of one. The chain joins TRBV6-5 to TRBJ2-1; no clear D. The sequencing input was peripheral blood. This receptor was taken from an elderly woman with acute or convalescent COVID-19. CDR3 in DNA: TGTGCCAGCTCAACGTATAGCTCCTACAATGAGCAGTTCTTC. Its translation: CASSTYSSYNEQFF.